This record concerns one T cell receptor beta chain sequence. Its antigen is undetermined. Primers used in a second PCR of roughly 6 to 12 cycles were a sample-barcoded 5' primer and a J-beta primer mix. TCRdb used MiXCR to reprocess the 5' RACE reads, holding one entry per CDR3 protein. The profile covers fewer than 950,000 distinct CDR3 sequences, with 30% to 45% appearing a single time and 13% taken by the ten largest. The data derive from a study of blood T cells in healthy people across ages. Germline V gene data show CDR1 as MNHEY and CDR2 as SVGEGT. The CDR3 totals 13 residues. Trimming cost V 7 bases and J 2 bases, with 12 bases left between them. Findings of the study overall: Unsorted PBMC material precluded a definitive naive versus antigen-experienced comparison.

The sample consisted of blood. This receptor was identified in a man aged 18-30 years in good health. The V gene is TRBV6-2 or TRBV6-3, the J gene TRBJ2-7; no clear D gene. CDR3 amino acids: CASTGPATYEQYF. The DNA for the CDR3 is TGTGCCAGCACTGGACCGGCCACCTACGAGCAGTACTTC.